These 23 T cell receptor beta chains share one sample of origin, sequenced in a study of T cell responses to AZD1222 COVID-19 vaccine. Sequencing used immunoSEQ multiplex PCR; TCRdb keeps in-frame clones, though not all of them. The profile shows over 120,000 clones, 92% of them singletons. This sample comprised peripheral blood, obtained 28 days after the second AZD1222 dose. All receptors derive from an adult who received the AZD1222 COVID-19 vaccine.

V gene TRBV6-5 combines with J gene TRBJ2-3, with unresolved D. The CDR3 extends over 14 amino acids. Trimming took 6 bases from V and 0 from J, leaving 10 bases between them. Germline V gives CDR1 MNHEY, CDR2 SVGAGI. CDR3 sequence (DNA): TGTGCCAGCAGGGTGTGGGGTAGCACAGATACGCAGTATTTT. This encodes CASRVWGSTDTQYF.

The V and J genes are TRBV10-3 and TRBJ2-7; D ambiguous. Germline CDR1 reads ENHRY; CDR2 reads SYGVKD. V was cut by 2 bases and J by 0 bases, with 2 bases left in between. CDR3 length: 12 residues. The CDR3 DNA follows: TGTGCCATCAGTGAGCACTCCTACGAGCAGTACTTC. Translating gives CAISEHSYEQYF.

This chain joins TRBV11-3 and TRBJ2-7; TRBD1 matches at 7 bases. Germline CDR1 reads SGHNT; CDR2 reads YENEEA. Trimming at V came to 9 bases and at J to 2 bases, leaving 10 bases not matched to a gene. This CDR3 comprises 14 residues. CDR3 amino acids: CASSIAGTAYEQYF. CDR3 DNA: TGTGCCAGTTCAATCGCCGGGACAGCCTACGAGCAGTACTTC. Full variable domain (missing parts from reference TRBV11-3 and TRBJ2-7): EAGVVQSPRYKIIEKKQPVAFWCNPISGHNTLYWYLQNLGQGPELLIRYENEEAVDDSQLPKDRFSAERLKGVDSTLKIQPAELGDSAVYLCASSIAGTAYEQYFGPGTRLTVT.

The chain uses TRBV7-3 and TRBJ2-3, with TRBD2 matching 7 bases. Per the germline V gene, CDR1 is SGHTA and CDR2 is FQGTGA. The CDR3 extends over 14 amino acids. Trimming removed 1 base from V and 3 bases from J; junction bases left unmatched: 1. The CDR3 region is CASSLSGRTDTQYF. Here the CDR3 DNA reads TGTGCCAGCAGCTTAAGCGGGAGAACAGATACGCAGTATTTT.

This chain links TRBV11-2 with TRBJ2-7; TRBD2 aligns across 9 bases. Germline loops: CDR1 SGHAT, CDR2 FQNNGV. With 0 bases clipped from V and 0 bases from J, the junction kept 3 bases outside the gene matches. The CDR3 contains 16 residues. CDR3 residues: CASSLDNSGGSYEQYF. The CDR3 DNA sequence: TGTGCCAGCAGCTTAGATAATAGCGGGGGCTCCTACGAGCAGTACTTC.

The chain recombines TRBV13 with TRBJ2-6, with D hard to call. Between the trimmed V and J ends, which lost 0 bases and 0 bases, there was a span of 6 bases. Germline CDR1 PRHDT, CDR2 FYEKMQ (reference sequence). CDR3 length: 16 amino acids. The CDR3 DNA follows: TGTGCCAGCAGCTTAGGTGGTAGCTCTGGGGCCAACGTCCTGACTTTC. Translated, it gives CASSLGGSSGANVLTF. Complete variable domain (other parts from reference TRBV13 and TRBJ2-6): AAGVIQSPRHLIKEKRETATLKCYPIPRHDTVYWYQQGPGQDPQFLISFYEKMQSDKGSIPDRFSAQQFSDYHSELNMSSLELGDSALYFCASSLGGSSGANVLTFGAGSRLTVL.

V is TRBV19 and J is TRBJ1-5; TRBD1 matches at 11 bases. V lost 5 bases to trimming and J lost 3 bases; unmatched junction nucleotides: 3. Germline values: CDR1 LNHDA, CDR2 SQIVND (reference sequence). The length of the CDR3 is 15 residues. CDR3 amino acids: CASSRDRGNNQPQHF. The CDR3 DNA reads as TGTGCCAGTAGTCGGGACAGGGGGAACAATCAGCCCCAGCATTTT.

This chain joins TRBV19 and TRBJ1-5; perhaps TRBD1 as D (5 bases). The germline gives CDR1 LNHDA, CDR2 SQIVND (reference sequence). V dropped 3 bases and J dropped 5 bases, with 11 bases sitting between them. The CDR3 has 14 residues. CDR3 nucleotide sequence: TGTGCCAGTAGTATCGCGGGACCTGATCAGCCCCAGCATTTT. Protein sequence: CASSIAGPDQPQHF.

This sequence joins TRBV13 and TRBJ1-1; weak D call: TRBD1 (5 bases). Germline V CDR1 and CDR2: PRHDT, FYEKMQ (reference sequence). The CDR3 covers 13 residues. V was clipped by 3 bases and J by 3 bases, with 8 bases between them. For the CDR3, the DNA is TGTGCCAGCAGCTTCGGAGGGGACACTGAAGCTTTCTTT. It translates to CASSFGGDTEAFF.

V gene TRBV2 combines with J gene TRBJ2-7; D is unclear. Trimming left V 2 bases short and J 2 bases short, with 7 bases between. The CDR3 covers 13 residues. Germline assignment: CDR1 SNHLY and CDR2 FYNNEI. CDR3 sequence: CASSERAPYEQYF. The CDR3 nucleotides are TGTGCCAGCAGTGAAAGAGCCCCCTACGAGCAGTACTTC.

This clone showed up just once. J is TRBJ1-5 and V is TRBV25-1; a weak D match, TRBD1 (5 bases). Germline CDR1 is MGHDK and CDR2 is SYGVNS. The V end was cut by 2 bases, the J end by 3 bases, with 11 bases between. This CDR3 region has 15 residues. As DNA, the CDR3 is TGTGCCAGCAGTGAAGGGGCCCTTTCCAATCAGCCCCAGCATTTT. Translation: CASSEGALSNQPQHF.

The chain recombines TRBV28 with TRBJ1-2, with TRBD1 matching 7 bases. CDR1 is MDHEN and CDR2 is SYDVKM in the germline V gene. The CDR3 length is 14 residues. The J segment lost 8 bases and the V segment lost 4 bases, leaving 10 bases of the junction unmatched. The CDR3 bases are TGTGCCAGCAGTTCCGGGACAGCTCACCGCGGCTACACCTTC. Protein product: CASSSGTAHRGYTF.

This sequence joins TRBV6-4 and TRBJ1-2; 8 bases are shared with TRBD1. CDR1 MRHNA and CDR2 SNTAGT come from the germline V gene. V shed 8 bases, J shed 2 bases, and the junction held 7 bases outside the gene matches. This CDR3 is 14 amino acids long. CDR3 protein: CASPGDRYNYGYTF. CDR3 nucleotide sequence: TGTGCCAGCCCAGGGGACAGGTACAACTATGGCTACACCTTC.

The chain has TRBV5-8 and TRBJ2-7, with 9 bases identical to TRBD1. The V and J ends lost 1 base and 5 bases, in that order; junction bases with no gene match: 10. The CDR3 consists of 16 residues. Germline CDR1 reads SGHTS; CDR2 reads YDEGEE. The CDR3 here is CASSLTGGAMSHEQYF. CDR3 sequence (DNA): TGTGCCAGCAGCTTGACAGGGGGCGCGATGTCCCACGAGCAGTACTTC. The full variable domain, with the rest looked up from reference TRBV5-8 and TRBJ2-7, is EAGVTQSPTHLIKTRGQQATLRCSPISGHTSVYWYQQALGLGLQFLLWYDEGEERNRGNFPPRFSGRQFPNYSSELNVNALELEDSALYLCASSLTGGAMSHEQYFGPGTRLTVT.

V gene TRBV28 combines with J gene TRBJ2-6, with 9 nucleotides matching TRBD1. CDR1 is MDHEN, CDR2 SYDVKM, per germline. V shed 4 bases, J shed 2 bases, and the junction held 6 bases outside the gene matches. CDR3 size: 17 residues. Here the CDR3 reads CASSSPGTGTGANVLTF. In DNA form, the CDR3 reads TGTGCCAGCAGTTCACCCGGGACAGGGACTGGGGCCAACGTCCTGACTTTC.

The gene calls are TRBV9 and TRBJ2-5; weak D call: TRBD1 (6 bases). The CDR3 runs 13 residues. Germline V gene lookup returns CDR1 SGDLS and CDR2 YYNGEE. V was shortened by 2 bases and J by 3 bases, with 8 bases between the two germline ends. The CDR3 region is CASSVGAEETQYF. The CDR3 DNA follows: TGTGCCAGCAGCGTGGGGGCCGAAGAGACCCAGTACTTC.

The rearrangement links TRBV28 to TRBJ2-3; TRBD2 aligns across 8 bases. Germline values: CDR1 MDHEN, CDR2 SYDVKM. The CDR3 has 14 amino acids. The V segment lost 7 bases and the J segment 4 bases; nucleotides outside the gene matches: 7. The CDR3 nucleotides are TGTGCCAGCACAACAGCGGGAGCGGCAGATACGCAGTATTTT. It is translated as CASTTAGAADTQYF.

The CDR3 DNA reads TGTGCCATCAGTGAGTCGGGGGCCGGGTCCTATAGCAATCAGCCCCAGCATTTT. It codes for CAISESGAGSYSNQPQHF. The chain couples TRBV10-3 to TRBJ1-5, with D possibly being TRBD1 (6 bases). Per the germline V gene, CDR1 is ENHRY and CDR2 is SYGVKD. This CDR3 has 18 residues. V was trimmed by 0 bases and J by 0 bases, leaving 15 bases between them.

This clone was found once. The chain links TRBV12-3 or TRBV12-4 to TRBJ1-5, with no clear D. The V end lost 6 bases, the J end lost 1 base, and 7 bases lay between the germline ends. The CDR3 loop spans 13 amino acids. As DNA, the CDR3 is TGTGCCAGCAGCTTCGTGAGCAATCAGCCCCAGCATTTT. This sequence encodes CASSFVSNQPQHF.

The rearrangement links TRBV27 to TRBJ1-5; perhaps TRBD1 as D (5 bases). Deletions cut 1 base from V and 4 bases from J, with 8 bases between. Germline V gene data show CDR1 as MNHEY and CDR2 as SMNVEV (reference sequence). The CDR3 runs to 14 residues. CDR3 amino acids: CASSLLGGNQPQHF. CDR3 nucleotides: TGTGCCAGCAGTTTATTGGGGGGGAATCAGCCCCAGCATTTT.

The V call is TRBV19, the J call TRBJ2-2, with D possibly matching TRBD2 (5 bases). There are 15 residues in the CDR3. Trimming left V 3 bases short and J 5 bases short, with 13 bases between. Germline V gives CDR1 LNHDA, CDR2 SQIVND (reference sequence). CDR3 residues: CASSIGGLGTGELFF. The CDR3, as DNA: TGTGCCAGTAGTATCGGCGGGCTGGGGACCGGGGAGCTGTTTTTT.

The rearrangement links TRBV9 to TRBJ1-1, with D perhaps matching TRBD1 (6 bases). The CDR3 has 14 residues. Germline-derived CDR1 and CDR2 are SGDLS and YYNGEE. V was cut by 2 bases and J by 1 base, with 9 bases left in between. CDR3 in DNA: TGTGCCAGCAGCGTTGGACAGTCGAACACTGAAGCTTTCTTT. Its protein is CASSVGQSNTEAFF.

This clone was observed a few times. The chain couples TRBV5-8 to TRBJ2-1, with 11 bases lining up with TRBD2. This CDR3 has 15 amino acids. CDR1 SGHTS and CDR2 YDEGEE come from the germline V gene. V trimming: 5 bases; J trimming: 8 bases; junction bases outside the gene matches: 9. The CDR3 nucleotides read TGTGCCAGCAGTCATACTAGCGGGAGAAGCGATGAGCAGTTCTTC. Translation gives CASSHTSGRSDEQFF.